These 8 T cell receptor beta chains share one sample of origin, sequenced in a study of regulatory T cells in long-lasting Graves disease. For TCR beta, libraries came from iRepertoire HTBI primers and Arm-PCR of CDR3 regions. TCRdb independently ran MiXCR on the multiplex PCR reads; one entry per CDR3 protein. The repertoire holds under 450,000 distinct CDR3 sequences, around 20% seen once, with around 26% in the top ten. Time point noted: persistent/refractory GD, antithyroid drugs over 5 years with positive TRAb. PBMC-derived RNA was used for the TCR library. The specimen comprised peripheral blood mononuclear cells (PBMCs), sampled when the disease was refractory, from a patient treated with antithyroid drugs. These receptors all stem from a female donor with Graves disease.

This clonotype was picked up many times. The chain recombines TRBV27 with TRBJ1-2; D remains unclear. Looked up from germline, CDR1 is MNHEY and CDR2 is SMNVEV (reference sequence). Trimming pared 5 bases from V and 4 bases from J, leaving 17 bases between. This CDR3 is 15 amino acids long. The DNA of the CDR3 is TGTGCCAGCAGTCCCCGTAAAGTGAGCGGCTATGGCTACACCTTC. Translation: CASSPRKVSGYGYTF.

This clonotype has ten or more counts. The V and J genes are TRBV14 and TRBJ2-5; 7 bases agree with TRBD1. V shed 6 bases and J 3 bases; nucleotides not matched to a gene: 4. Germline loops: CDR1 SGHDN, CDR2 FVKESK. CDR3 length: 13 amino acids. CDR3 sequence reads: CASSAGTEETQYF. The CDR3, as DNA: TGTGCCAGCAGTGCCGGGACAGAAGAGACCCAGTACTTC.

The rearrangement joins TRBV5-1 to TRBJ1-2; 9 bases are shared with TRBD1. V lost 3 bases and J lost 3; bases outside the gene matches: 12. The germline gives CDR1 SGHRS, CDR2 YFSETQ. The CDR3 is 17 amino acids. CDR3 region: CASSSTYRDREDYGYTF. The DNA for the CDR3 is TGCGCCAGCAGCTCGACATACCGGGACAGGGAGGACTATGGCTACACCTTC.

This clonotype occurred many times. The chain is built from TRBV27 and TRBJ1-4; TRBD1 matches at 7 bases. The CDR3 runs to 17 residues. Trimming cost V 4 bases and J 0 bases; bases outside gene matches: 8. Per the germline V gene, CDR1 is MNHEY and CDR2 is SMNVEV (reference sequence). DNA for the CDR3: TGTGCCAGCAGTTGGTCAAAGGGGGCCCCAACTAATGAAAAACTGTTTTTT. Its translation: CASSWSKGAPTNEKLFF.

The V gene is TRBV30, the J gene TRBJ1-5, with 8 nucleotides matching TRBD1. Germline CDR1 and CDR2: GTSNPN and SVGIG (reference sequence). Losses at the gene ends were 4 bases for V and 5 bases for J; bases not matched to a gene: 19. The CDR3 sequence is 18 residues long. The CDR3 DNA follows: TGTGCCTGGAAGAACAATCCGGGACCAGGGGGCTATGATCAGCCCCAGCATTTT. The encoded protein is CAWKNNPGPGGYDQPQHF. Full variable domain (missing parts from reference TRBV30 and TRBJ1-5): SQTIHQWPATLVQPVGSPLSLECTVEGTSNPNLYWYRQAAGRGLQLLFYSVGIGQISSEVPQNLSASRPQDRQFILSSKKLLLSDSGFYLCAWKNNPGPGGYDQPQHFGDGTRLSIL.

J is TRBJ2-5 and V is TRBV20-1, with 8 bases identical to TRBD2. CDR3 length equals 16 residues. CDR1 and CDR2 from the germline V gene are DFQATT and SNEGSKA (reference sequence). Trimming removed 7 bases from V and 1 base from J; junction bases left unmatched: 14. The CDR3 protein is CSGEPSLAGLQETQYF. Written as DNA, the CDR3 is TGCAGTGGGGAGCCTAGCCTAGCGGGCCTCCAAGAGACCCAGTACTTC.

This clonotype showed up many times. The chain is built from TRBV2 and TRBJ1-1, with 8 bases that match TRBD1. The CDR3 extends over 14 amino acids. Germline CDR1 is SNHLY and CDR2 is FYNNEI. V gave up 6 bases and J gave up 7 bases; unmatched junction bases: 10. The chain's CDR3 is CASSVVVDRDEAFF. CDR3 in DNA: TGTGCCAGCAGCGTGGTGGTGGACAGGGATGAAGCTTTCTTT.

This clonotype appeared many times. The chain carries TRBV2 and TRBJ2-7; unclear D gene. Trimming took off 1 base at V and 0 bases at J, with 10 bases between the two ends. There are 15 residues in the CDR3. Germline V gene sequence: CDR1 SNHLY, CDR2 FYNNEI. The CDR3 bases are TGTGCCAGCAGTGAAGGCCACGGCAGCTCCTACGAGCAGTACTTC. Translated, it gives CASSEGHGSSYEQYF.